This T cell receptor beta chain was observed in a study of CD8 T cells in ankylosing spondylitis. Study-level points and caveats: In peripheral blood, disease-linked CD8+ clones occurred at relatively low frequencies. From matched ankylosing spondylitis synovial fluid, disease-linked clones were reportedly recovered at significantly enriched levels. Earlier reports found some motif variants in synovial fluid and blood in reactive arthritis. A motif of roughly 8 highly homologous TCR beta variants was seen as apparently characteristic of ankylosing spondylitis blood.

To note about this clonotype: What it binds is not known.

Making use of molecular barcodes, quantitative 5'-RACE generated TCR beta libraries. TCRdb reprocessed the 5' RACE reads with MiXCR, giving one entry per CDR3 protein. Of approximately 400,000 distinct CDR3 sequences in the sample, roughly 17% were seen once. CDR1 and CDR2 from the germline V gene are SGHTA and FQGNSA. The CDR3 runs 15 residues. Trimming stripped 5 bases from V and 2 bases from J, with 13 bases between. The material sequenced was blood, either unsorted or a sorted T cell fraction (not recorded which). The genes are TRBV7-2 and TRBJ2-1; a possible D gene is TRBD2 (5 bases). The receptor comes from a male donor with ankylosing spondylitis. The CDR3 DNA follows: TGTGCCAGCAGCCGGACGGTTAGCGCCTACAATGAGCAGTTCTTC. Translation gives CASSRTVSAYNEQFF.